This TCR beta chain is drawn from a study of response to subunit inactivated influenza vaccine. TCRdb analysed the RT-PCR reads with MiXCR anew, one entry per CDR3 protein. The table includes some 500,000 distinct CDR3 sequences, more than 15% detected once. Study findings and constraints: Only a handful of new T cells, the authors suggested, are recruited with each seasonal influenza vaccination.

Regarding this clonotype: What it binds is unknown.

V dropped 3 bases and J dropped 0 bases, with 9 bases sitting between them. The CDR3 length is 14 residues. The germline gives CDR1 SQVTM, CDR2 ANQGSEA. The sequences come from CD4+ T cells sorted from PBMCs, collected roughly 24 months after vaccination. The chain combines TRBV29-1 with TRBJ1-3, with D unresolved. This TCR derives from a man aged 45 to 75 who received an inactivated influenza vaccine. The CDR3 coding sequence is TGCAGCGTTGAGGCGGTTCTCTCTGGAAACACCATATATTTT. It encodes CSVEAVLSGNTIYF.